This T cell receptor (beta chain) came from a study of shared clonotypes between healthy human individuals. The unsorted samples took roughly 100 million PBMCs to get genomic DNA. Researchers sequenced unsorted PBMC DNA using ten immunoSEQ deep assay plates. Per the study methods: Filtering differed since immunoSEQ provided only junctions, with no quality scores. TCRdb keeps only in-frame clones here, not all; method: immunoSEQ multiplex PCR. V and J calls and clone size are given by that table; D and trimming were obtained from the DNA. The repertoire holds 400,000 to 500,000 clones, with roughly 85% as singletons. The CDR3 is made up of 16 amino acids. V dropped 1 base and J dropped 8; count of bases not matched to a gene: 12. Germline V CDR1 and CDR2: SGHRS, YFSETQ.

The clonotype originates from a middle-aged woman in good health. Some clones in this sample may be carry-over from other donors' samples. V gene TRBV5-1 combines with J gene TRBJ2-3; 8 nucleotides line up with TRBD2. Sequenced input: PBMCs. DNA for the CDR3: TGCGCCAGCAGCTTGAATAGCGGGACGGGCCAGGGTACGCAGTATTTT. Translated, it gives CASSLNSGTGQGTQYF.